These 10 T cell receptor beta chains originate from one sample sequenced in a study of blood T cell repertoires in COVID-19. Clones were read by immunoSEQ multiplex PCR, and TCRdb kept only the in-frame ones, dropping some. The sample includes 35,000 to 55,000 clones, around 83% seen only once; the top ten take over 10%. The sample was peripheral blood. The receptors derive from a woman in her seventies in a cohort sampled during active COVID-19.

The chain is built from TRBV2 and TRBJ1-1, with D uncertain. In germline, CDR1 is SNHLY, CDR2 FYNNEI. V was trimmed by 10 bases and J by 1 base, leaving 7 bases between them. The CDR3 spans 11 residues. Here the CDR3 reads CATAGNTEAFF. As DNA, the CDR3 is TGTGCCACCGCCGGGAACACTGAAGCTTTCTTT.

This sequence joins TRBV19 and TRBJ1-4; D gene ambiguous. Germline V gives CDR1 LNHDA, CDR2 SQIVND (reference sequence). There are 13 residues in the CDR3. With 7 bases removed from V and 4 bases from J, the gap between germline ends came to 10 bases. The CDR3 nucleotides are TGTGCCAGTACCGTCCGCGGTAATGAAAAACTGTTTTTT. Translated: CASTVRGNEKLFF. Using reference TRBV19 and TRBJ1-4 for the parts outside the CDR3, the full variable domain is DGGITQSPKYLFRKEGQNVTLSCEQNLNHDAMYWYRQDPGQGLRLIYYSQIVNDFQKGDIAEGYSVSREKKESFPLTVTSAQKNPTAFYLCASTVRGNEKLFFGSGTQLSVL.

The V and J genes are TRBV5-1 and TRBJ2-3; 7 bases agree with TRBD1. The V gene end was trimmed by 0 bases and the J gene end by 1 base; junction bases not matched to a gene: 5. Germline CDR1 is SGHRS and CDR2 is YFSETQ. The CDR3 runs to 16 residues. The CDR3 bases are TGCGCCAGCAGCTTGGTTGGGACAGAAGGCACAGATACGCAGTATTTT. As protein: CASSLVGTEGTDTQYF. Drawing the rest from reference TRBV5-1 and TRBJ2-3, the complete variable domain is KAGVTQTPRYLIKTRGQQVTLSCSPISGHRSVSWYQQTPGQGLQFLFEYFSETQRNKGNFPGRFSGRQFSNSRSEMNVSTLELGDSALYLCASSLVGTEGTDTQYFGPGTRLTVL.

The V call is TRBV21-1, the J call TRBJ2-2; TRBD2 reflects the table's D call only, with no check against the DNA. TRBV21-1 corresponds to a pseudogene. The CDR3 is 19 residues long. CDR3 in amino acids: CASSNGTSGRHDNTGELFF. CDR3 DNA sequence: TGTGCCAGCAGCAATGGGACTAGCGGGAGGCATGATAACACCGGGGAGCTGTTTTTT.

CDR3 region: CASSRDSPYSPQHF. In DNA, the CDR3 is TGTGCCAGCAGTAGGGACAGCCCCTACTCGCCCCAGCATTTT. The rearrangement joins TRBV2 to TRBJ1-5, with 7 nucleotides matching TRBD1. Per the germline V gene, CDR1 is SNHLY and CDR2 is FYNNEI. Trimming at V came to 5 bases and at J to 9 bases, leaving 10 bases not matched to a gene. The CDR3 loop spans 14 amino acids. The variable domain in full, with the rest retrieved from reference TRBV2 and TRBJ1-5, is EPEVTQTPSHQVTQMGQEVILRCVPISNHLYFYWYRQILGQKVEFLVSFYNNEISEKSEIFDDQFSVERPDGSNFTLKIRSTKLEDSAMYFCASSRDSPYSPQHFGDGTRLSIL.

The DNA of the CDR3 is TGCGCCAGCAGCTTGAGTGGGCCAGGGATGGATCTCGGGGGAAACACCATATATTTT. This gives the protein CASSLSGPGMDLGGNTIYF. The V and J genes are TRBV5-1 and TRBJ1-3; D might be TRBD1 (5 bases). CDR1 and CDR2 from the germline V gene are SGHRS and YFSETQ. This CDR3 spans 19 amino acids. The ends were cut back, 1 base at V and 4 bases at J, with 24 bases in the middle. Full variable domain (remainder filled in from reference TRBV5-1 and TRBJ1-3): KAGVTQTPRYLIKTRGQQVTLSCSPISGHRSVSWYQQTPGQGLQFLFEYFSETQRNKGNFPGRFSGRQFSNSRSEMNVSTLELGDSALYLCASSLSGPGMDLGGNTIYFGEGSWLTVV.

This chain links TRBV7-2 with TRBJ2-5, with D maybe TRBD2 (5 bases). The CDR3 covers 13 residues. CDR1 is SGHTA, CDR2 FQGNSA, per germline. V was cut by 4 bases and J by 1 base, with 7 bases left in between. The CDR3 DNA reads as TGTGCCAGCAGCTCCCGGGGCCAAGAGACCCAGTACTTC. Amino acid sequence: CASSSRGQETQYF.

The V call is TRBV2, the J call TRBJ2-1, with 13 bases fitting TRBD2. V shed 4 bases and J 9 bases; nucleotides not matched to a gene: 15. The CDR3 spans 18 residues. The germline V gene has CDR1 SNHLY and CDR2 FYNNEI. In nucleotides, the CDR3 is TGTGCCAGCAGTGGGGGGACTAGCGGGGTCTTTATTGTTAGTGAGCAGTTCTTC. Its translation: CASSGGTSGVFIVSEQFF.

V usage is TRBV6-5 and J usage is TRBJ1-6; no definite D call. The CDR3 spans 15 residues. Between the trimmed V and J ends, which lost 2 bases and 7 bases, there was a span of 12 bases. Germline CDR1 and CDR2: MNHEY and SVGAGI. The CDR3 loop is CASSYQSLRNSPLHF. CDR3 sequence (DNA): TGTGCCAGCAGTTACCAGTCTTTGAGGAATTCACCCCTCCACTTT.

In its sample, this clone was seen a few times. V usage is TRBV6-2 or TRBV6-3 and J usage is TRBJ2-2, with 11 bases aligning to TRBD2. This CDR3 contains 18 residues. J was trimmed by 3 bases and V by 0 bases; bases with no gene match: 6. Germline V gene lookup returns CDR1 MNHEY and CDR2 SVGEGT. The CDR3 DNA reads as TGTGCCAGCAGTTACTCAAGGGGACTAGCGGAATACACCGGGGAGCTGTTTTTT. As protein: CASSYSRGLAEYTGELFF.